This T cell receptor (beta chain) emerged from a study of blood T cell repertoires in COVID-19 (TCRdb year 2020). Looking at the study overall: Samples covering the acute and convalescent phases of COVID-19 were provided by collaborators in the United States, Italy and Spain. Deeply sampled blood TCRbeta repertoires from subjects exposed to, actively infected with, or recovered from COVID-19 were included in the dataset. The prospective study material was composed of cDNA or gDNA derived from T cells, B-cell-depleted T cells, or PBMCs. Samples were obtained from the ongoing ImmuneRACE study (first 160 participants) and from about 1,300 subjects provided by 6 global collaborators. HLA class I and class II types, where available, came from metadata supplied by the sample provider rather than from assay-based typing. The repertoires were released in a freely available public database meant as a resource for research on the immune response to SARS-CoV-2. Nearly every sample came with metadata listing a de-identified subject ID, COVID-19 status, age in years and sex. General conclusions and limits of the study: The quantity of clinical and demographic metadata differed by source and by participant and was supplied without curation.

Collaborating institutions collected whole blood in K2EDTA tubes following their own protocols. For TCRbeta analysis, collaborator samples were shipped as frozen whole blood, as isolated PBMCs, or as DNA extracted from either sample type. Notes on this clone: The antigen it recognizes is unknown. Per-base qualities were not stored, and no clone one base away is much larger.

The immunoSEQ Assay, a bias-controlled multiplex PCR, was used to amplify TCRbeta CDR3 regions from genomic DNA. Regarding the original processing steps: The number of nucleated cells in each sample was estimated from the amplification of reference gene primers within the assay. To quantify the absolute abundance of each unique TCRbeta CDR3 rearrangement, sequence reads were collapsed and filtered. For each sample, productive Simpson clonality was calculated as the square root of Simpson's diversity index across productive rearrangements. The clones in this table, taken by TCRdb from immuneACCESS, are in-frame only. Not every clone is retained; where verified, under half of the shortfall comes from an unresolved V gene, and the cause of the rest is unknown. V and J calls and clone size are given by that table; D and trimming were obtained from the DNA. The sample table holds over 150,000 clones, of which approximately 82% were seen once. The top ten clones comprise roughly 6.9% of the sample.

Unmatched junction bases come to 9, with V trimmed by 5 bases and J by 5 bases. The CDR3, cysteine through phenylalanine, is 14 amino acids long. Only the CDR3 portion is preserved as DNA: 42 bases, with reading frame beginning at the first base. The germline V gene provides CDR1 SGHTA and CDR2 FQGNSA. Recombination joined TRBV7-2 with TRBJ2-7, and 7 junctional nucleotides match TRBD2. Sequenced material: peripheral blood. The sequence was obtained from a human donor with acute or convalescent COVID-19. The donor label of this sample is uncertain. The nucleotide sequence reads as follows: TGTGCCAGCAGCCCCGGTGAGGGGAGGGACGAGCAGTACTTC. Translated, it gives CASSPGEGRDEQYF.